This T cell receptor beta chain was recovered during a study of cytomegalovirus exposure and HLA in healthy donors. Study outcomes and limitations: An apparent linkage of common viral pathogens to several of the most significant clusters emerged in a later analysis.

The CDR3 loop spans 14 amino acids. V was shortened by 5 bases and J by 1 base, with 12 bases between the two germline ends. Germline-derived CDR1 and CDR2 are MNHEY and SMNVEV (reference sequence). As regards this clone: Its antigen is undetermined.

Primers included in the PCR were 60 Vbeta and 13 Jbeta primers. Original analysis: There were tens of millions of unique TCR beta chains by a later count, and around 10 million of them were shared. Here immunoSEQ multiplex PCR was the method, and the copy in TCRdb shows in-frame clones only, minus some. V and J calls and clone size are those listed in that table; D and trimming were worked out from the DNA. The data show about 140,000 clones, around 75% seen once. Source material: PBMCs. The V and J genes are TRBV27 and TRBJ2-7; tentatively, D is TRBD1 (6 bases). This clonotype was obtained from a man aged 18 to 30 in good health and CMV-seropositive. The CDR3 DNA reads as TGTGCCAGCAGTCCCCGGGACACTTCCTACGAGCAGTACTTC. Residues: CASSPRDTSYEQYF.